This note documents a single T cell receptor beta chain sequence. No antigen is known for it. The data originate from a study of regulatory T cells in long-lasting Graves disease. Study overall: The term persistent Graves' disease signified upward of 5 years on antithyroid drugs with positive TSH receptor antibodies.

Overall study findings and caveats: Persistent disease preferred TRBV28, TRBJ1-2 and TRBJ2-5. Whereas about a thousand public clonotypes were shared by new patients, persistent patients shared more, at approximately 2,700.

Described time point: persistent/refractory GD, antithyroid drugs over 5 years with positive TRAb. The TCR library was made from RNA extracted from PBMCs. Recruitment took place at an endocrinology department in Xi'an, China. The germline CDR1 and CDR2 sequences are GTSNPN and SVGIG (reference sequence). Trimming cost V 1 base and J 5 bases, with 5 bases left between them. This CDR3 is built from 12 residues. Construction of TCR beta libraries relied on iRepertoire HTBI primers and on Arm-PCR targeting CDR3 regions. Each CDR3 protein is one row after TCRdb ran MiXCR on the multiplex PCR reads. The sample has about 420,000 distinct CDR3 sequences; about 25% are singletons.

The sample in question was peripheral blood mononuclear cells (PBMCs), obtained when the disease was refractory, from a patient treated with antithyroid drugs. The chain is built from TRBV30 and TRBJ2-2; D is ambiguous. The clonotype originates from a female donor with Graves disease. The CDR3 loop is CAWSGGTGELFF. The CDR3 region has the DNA TGTGCCTGGAGTGGTGGAACCGGGGAGCTGTTTTTT.